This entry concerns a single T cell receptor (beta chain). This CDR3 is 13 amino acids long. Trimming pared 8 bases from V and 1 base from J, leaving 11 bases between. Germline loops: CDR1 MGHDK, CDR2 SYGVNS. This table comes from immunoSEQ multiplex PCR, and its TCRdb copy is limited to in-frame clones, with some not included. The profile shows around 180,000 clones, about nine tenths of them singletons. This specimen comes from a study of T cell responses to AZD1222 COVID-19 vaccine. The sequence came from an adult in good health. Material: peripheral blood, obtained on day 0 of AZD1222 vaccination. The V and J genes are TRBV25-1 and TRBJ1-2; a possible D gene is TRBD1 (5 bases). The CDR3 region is CASGSTVNYGYTF. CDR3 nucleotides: TGTGCCAGCGGGTCGACAGTTAACTATGGCTACACCTTC.